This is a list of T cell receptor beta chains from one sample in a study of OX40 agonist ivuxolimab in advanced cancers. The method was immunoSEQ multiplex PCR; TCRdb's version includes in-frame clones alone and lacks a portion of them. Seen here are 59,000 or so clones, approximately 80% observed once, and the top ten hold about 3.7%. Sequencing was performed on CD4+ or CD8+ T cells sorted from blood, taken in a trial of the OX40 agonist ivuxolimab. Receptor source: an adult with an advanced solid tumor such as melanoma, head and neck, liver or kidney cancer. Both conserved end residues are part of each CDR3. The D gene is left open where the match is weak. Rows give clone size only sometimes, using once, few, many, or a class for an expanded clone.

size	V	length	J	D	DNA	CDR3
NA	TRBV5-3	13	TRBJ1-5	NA	TGTGCCAGAAGCCCATGTGGGGGTCAGCCCCAGCATTTT	CARSPCGGQPQHF
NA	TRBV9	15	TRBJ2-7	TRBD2	TGTGCCAGCAGCACGGCTAGCGGGGCCACCTACGAGCAGTACTTC	CASSTASGATYEQYF
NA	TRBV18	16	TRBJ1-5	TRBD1	TGTGCCAGCTCCGACCAGGGACAGGGGCGCAATCAGCCCCAGCATTTT	CASSDQGQGRNQPQHF
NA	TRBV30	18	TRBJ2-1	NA	TGTGCCTGCCCTAGGATGCTCCACCTCCACCGCTCCTACAATGAGCAGTTCTTC	CACPRMLHLHRSYNEQFF
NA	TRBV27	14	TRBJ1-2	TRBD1	TGTGCCAGCGCGCTCAGGGGGGGCGACTATGGCTACACCTTC	CASALRGGDYGYTF
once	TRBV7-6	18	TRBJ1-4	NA	TGTGCCAGCAGCTTAGACGGTCTCAAGGCCGGGCAAACCAAAAAACTGTTTTTT	CASSLDGLKAGQTKKLFF
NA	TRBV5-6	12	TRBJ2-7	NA	TGTGCCAGCAGCTTGACAACCTACGAGCAGTACTTC	CASSLTTYEQYF
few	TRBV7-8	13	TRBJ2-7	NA	TGTGCCAGCAGCTTAGTAAGCGGATCGGAGCAGTACTTC	CASSLVSGSEQYF
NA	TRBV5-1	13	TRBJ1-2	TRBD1	TGCGCCAGCAGCTTTGGGACAGGAGGTGGCTACACCTTC	CASSFGTGGGYTF
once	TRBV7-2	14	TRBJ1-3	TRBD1	TGTGCCAGCAGCAGGACAGGGACTGGAAACACCATATATTTT	CASSRTGTGNTIYF
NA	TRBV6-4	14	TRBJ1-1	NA	TGTGCCAGCAGCCAGGAGGGGGGGAACACTGAAGCTTTCTTT	CASSQEGGNTEAFF
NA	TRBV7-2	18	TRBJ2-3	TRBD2	TGTGCCAGCAGCTTAGTGGGACTAGCGGGAGCTTTTACAGATACGCAGTATTTT	CASSLVGLAGAFTDTQYF
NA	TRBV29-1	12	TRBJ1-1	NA	TGCAGCGTCGATACAGGGTTCACTGAAGCTTTCTTT	CSVDTGFTEAFF
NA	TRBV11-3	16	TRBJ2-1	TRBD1	TGTGCCAGCAGCCAAATTGTTGGGACAGGGGGGAATGAGCAGTTCTTC	CASSQIVGTGGNEQFF
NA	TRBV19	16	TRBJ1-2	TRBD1	TGTGCCAGTACGGGACAGGGTAGGGGGTCAAGCTATGGCTACACCTTC	CASTGQGRGSSYGYTF
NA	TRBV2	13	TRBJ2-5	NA	TGTGCCAGCCGCCCGGGATTCCAAGAGACCCAGTACTTC	CASRPGFQETQYF
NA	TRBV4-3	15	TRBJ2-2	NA	TGCGCCAGCAGCCAAGAAAGCAGGGCCACCGGGGAGCTGTTTTTT	CASSQESRATGELFF
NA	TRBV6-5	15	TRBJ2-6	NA	TGTGCCAGCAGACCTCCAGGGGCTGGGGCCAACGTCCTGACTTTC	CASRPPGAGANVLTF
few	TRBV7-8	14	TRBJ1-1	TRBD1	TGTGCCAGCAGCTCGCACAGGGGGCAGGGCGAAGCTTTCTTT	CASSSHRGQGEAFF
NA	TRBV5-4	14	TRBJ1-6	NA	TGCGCCAGCAGCCAAGATTACCCTAATTCACCCCTCCACTTT	CASSQDYPNSPLHF
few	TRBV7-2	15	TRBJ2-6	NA	TGTGCCAGCAGCTTAAGGTACTCTGGGGCCAACGTCCTGACTTTC	CASSLRYSGANVLTF
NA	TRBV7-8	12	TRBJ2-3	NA	TGTGCCAGCAGCTATCTAGCAGGCATGCAGTATTTT	CASSYLAGMQYF
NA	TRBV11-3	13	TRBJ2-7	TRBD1	TGTGCCAGCAGCCGGGACAGGGAATACGAGCAGTACTTC	CASSRDREYEQYF
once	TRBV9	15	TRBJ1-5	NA	TGTGCCAGCAGCCCTTCGGGACAACTCAATCAGCCCCAGCATTTT	CASSPSGQLNQPQHF
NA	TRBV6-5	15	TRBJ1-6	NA	TGTGCCAGCAGTTACTCGGGCGGGGGCAATTCACCCCTCCACTTT	CASSYSGGGNSPLHF
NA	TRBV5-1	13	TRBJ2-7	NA	TGCGCCAGCAGCCCAGAGTGGGTCTACGAGCAGTACTTC	CASSPEWVYEQYF
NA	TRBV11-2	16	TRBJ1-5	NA	TGTGCCAGCAGCTTACAGGGTGGGTTCAGCAATCAGCCCCAGCATTTT	CASSLQGGFSNQPQHF
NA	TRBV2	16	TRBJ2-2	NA	TGTGCCAGCAGTGAAAATGGCAGGGTGAACACCGGGGAGCTGTTTTTT	CASSENGRVNTGELFF
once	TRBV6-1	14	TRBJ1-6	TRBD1	TGTGCCAGCACAGGGGGGGCGTCGTTTTCACCCCTCCACTTT	CASTGGASFSPLHF
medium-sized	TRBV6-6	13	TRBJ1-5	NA	TGTGCCAGCAGTTACTCGAGGGATCAGCCCCAGCATTTT	CASSYSRDQPQHF
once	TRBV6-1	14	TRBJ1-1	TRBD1	TGTGCCAGCAGTGGACAGGGGCGGAACACTGAAGCTTTCTTT	CASSGQGRNTEAFF
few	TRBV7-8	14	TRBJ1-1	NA	TGTGCCAGCAGCTTAGAGTCGGTGAACACTGAAGCTTTCTTT	CASSLESVNTEAFF
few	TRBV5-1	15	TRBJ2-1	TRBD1	TGCGCCAGCAGCCCCCCACGACAGGGGAGAAATGAGCAGTTCTTC	CASSPPRQGRNEQFF
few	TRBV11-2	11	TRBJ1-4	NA	TGTGCCACCTCAACTAATGAAAAACTGTTTTTT	CATSTNEKLFF
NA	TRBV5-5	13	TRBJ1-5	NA	TGTGCCAGCAGCTTGAGGTCCAATCAGCCCCAGCATTTT	CASSLRSNQPQHF
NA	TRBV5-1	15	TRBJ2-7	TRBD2	TGCGCCAGCAGCTCCCCTAGCGGGGGGTCCTACGAGCAGTACTTC	CASSSPSGGSYEQYF
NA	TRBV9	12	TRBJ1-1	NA	TGTGCCAGCAGCGCTCAGAACACTGAAGCTTTCTTT	CASSAQNTEAFF
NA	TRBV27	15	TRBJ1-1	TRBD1	TGTGCCAGCAGTTCCCCGACAGGGAGGGGGACTGAAGCTTTCTTT	CASSSPTGRGTEAFF
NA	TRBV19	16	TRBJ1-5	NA	TGTGCCAGTAGTATAGAGGCAGGGTCCTACAATCAGCCCCAGCATTTT	CASSIEAGSYNQPQHF
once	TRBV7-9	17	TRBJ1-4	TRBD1	TGTGCCAGCAGCTGGGGACAGGGGTATTTGGATAATGAAAAACTGTTTTTT	CASSWGQGYLDNEKLFF
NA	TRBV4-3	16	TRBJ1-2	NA	TGCGCCAGCAGCCAAGATACGGGGCGATCTTCACATGGCTACACCTTC	CASSQDTGRSSHGYTF
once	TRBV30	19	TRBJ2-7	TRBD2	TGTGCCTGGAGTCGACTCTCCGGACTAGCGGGATTCGGCTCCTACGAGCAGTACTTC	CAWSRLSGLAGFGSYEQYF
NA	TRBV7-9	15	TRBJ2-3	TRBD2	TGTGCCAGCAGCTCAAGCGGGGGGAGCACAGATACGCAGTATTTT	CASSSSGGSTDTQYF
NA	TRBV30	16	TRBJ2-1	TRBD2	TGTGCCTGGAGTGTACTCGGGACTAGCGGGTACAATGAGCAGTTCTTC	CAWSVLGTSGYNEQFF
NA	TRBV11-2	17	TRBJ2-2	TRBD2	TGTGCCAGCAGCTTAGGTCGTAGACTAGCAGCGTCCGGGGAGCTGTTTTTT	CASSLGRRLAASGELFF
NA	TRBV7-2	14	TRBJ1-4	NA	TGTGCCAGCAGCGACAGGTCGGGTAATGAAAAACTGTTTTTT	CASSDRSGNEKLFF
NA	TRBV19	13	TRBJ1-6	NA	TGTGCCAGCACAAACCCTTCCAATTCACCCCTCCACTTT	CASTNPSNSPLHF
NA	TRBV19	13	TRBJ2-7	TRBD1	TGTGCCAGTAGTACCGGACAGGGACACGAGCAGTACTTC	CASSTGQGHEQYF
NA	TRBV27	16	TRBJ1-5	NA	TGTGCCAGCAGGCCGTTTCCGGGACGAATAGGTCAGCCCCAGCATTTT	CASRPFPGRIGQPQHF
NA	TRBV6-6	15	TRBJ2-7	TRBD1	TGTGCCAGCAGTCGCACGGCAGGGGGCTCCTACGAGCAGTACTTC	CASSRTAGGSYEQYF
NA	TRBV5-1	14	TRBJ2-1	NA	TGCGCCAGCAGCTTGAGACACCGTGACAATGAGCAGTTCTTC	CASSLRHRDNEQFF
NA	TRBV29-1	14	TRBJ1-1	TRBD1	TGCAGCGCGGAAGACAGGGGGATGAACACTGAAGCTTTCTTT	CSAEDRGMNTEAFF
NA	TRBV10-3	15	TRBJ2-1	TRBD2	TGTGCCATCAGTGACGGGACTAGCGGGGGAAATGAGCAGTTCTTC	CAISDGTSGGNEQFF